Given below is one TCR beta chain in context. Its antigen remains unknown. This sample was included in a study of CXCR3-negative and CXCR3-positive naive CD8 T cells. Researchers prepared the TRB cDNA libraries using 5' RACE with UMI labels. Each CDR3 protein gets one entry in TCRdb, which reprocessed the 5' RACE reads and gives no DNA. Its clone listing holds some 130,000 distinct CDR3 sequences. This CDR3 has 15 residues. Naivety in CD8+ T cells corresponded to a CD45RO-CCR7+CD27+CD95- phenotype. General study findings and limits: The study found CXCR3 expression partially decreased after cryopreservation and ran most assays on fresh PBMCs. TRB CDR3s of CXCR3-positive naive cells were more hydrophobic than those of CXCR3-negative naive cells. Naive CXCR3-positive and CXCR3-negative cells shared TRBV-TRBJ usage; memory cells diverged.

The rearrangement links TRBV12-3 or TRBV12-4 to TRBJ2-3; TCRdb indicates TRBD2, and absent DNA this call remains unverified. Sequencing was carried out using naive CXCR3+ CD8+ T cells from blood. Subset specified: CD45RO-CCR7+CD27+CD95- naive CD8+ T cells expressing CXCR3 (TNR3+). The receptor's source is a human donor in good health. Some clones in this sample may be carry-over from other donors' samples. The CDR3 spells CASSNTAGEGDTQYF.